These T cell receptor beta chains were read from a single sample in a study of T cell responses to AZD1222 COVID-19 vaccine. Profiled with immunoSEQ multiplex PCR; TCRdb holds only in-frame clones, not every one. The sample has about 200,000 clones; around 93% are singletons. Source: peripheral blood, taken 28 days after the second AZD1222 dose. These receptors were taken from an adult who received the AZD1222 COVID-19 vaccine. Each CDR3 is given with its conserved first and last residue. D genes are given only for firm matches. Some rows have no size entry. The others give once, few or many, or a class for an expanded clone.

v_call	d_call	j_call	clone_size	cdr3_aa	cdr3_nt
TRBV10-3	-	TRBJ2-7	-	CAISEGGLYEQYF	TGTGCCATCAGTGAGGGGGGACTCTACGAGCAGTACTTC
TRBV7-2	-	TRBJ1-1	-	CASSLEEVRITEAFF	TGTGCCAGCAGCTTAGAGGAGGTTCGAATTACTGAAGCTTTCTTT
TRBV19	-	TRBJ2-3	-	CASRDPTDTQYF	TGTGCCAGCCGGGACCCCACAGATACGCAGTATTTT
TRBV10-3	TRBD2	TRBJ2-1	-	CAISALLAGGNEQFF	TGTGCCATCAGTGCACTACTAGCGGGGGGCAATGAGCAGTTCTTC
TRBV19	-	TRBJ1-1	-	CASSMAAMNTEAFF	TGTGCCAGTAGTATGGCCGCCATGAACACTGAAGCTTTCTTT
TRBV2	-	TRBJ2-1	-	CASYKNPGTSYNEQFF	TGTGCCAGCTATAAAAATCCCGGGACATCTTACAATGAGCAGTTCTTC
TRBV7-9	-	TRBJ1-1	-	CAGHRDTRGNTEAFF	TGTGCCGGCCATCGGGACACCCGAGGAAACACTGAAGCTTTCTTT
TRBV6-5	-	TRBJ1-2	-	CASSSVTGTTRGYTF	TGTGCCAGCAGTTCGGTGACCGGGACGACGCGTGGCTACACCTTC
TRBV21-1	-	TRBJ1-5	-	CASSKAPGQGDGGNQPQHF	TGTGCCAGCAGCAAAGCGCCGGGACAGGGGGATGGAGGCAATCAGCCCCAGCATTTT
TRBV2	-	TRBJ2-1	-	CASSDRAGSNEQFF	TGTGCCAGCAGTGACAGGGCAGGCTCCAATGAGCAGTTCTTC
TRBV2	-	TRBJ2-7	-	CASSGTLGYEQYF	TGTGCCAGCAGTGGGACATTAGGCTACGAGCAGTACTTC
TRBV3-1/TRBV3-2	-	TRBJ1-5	-	CASSRVGKQPQHF	TGTGCCAGCAGCCGGGTGGGGAAGCAGCCCCAGCATTTT
TRBV11-2	-	TRBJ1-1	-	CASLGPFPVPEAFF	TGTGCCAGCCTAGGCCCTTTTCCGGTCCCTGAAGCTTTCTTT
TRBV27	-	TRBJ1-5	-	CASSLAGAPNQPQHF	TGTGCCAGCAGTTTAGCAGGGGCCCCGAATCAGCCCCAGCATTTT
TRBV12-3/TRBV12-4	-	TRBJ1-5	-	CASSFRGNQPQHF	TGTGCCAGCAGTTTCAGAGGCAATCAGCCCCAGCATTTT
TRBV6-6	-	TRBJ2-3	-	CASSYDMGAGDTQYF	TGTGCCAGCAGTTACGATATGGGGGCAGGAGATACGCAGTATTTT
TRBV27	-	TRBJ2-7	-	CASSLSPSSYEQYF	TGTGCCAGCAGTTTATCTCCTAGCTCCTACGAGCAGTACTTC
TRBV7-9	TRBD1	TRBJ1-4	-	CASSSPGQGGEKLFF	TGTGCCAGCAGCTCACCGGGACAGGGAGGTGAAAAACTGTTTTTT
TRBV5-6	TRBD2	TRBJ2-2	-	CASSNSGRRTGELFF	TGTGCCAGCAGCAACTCCGGGAGGCGCACCGGGGAGCTGTTTTTT
TRBV5-8	-	TRBJ2-5	-	CASSQPGAETQYF	TGTGCCAGCAGCCAGCCTGGGGCAGAGACCCAGTACTTC
TRBV5-1	-	TRBJ1-1	-	CASSFQKNTEAFF	TGCGCCAGCAGCTTTCAAAAGAACACTGAAGCTTTCTTT
TRBV6-5	TRBD2	TRBJ2-1	-	CASSRRGRAYNEQFF	TGTGCCAGCAGTCGGCGGGGGAGAGCCTACAATGAGCAGTTCTTC
TRBV6-1	TRBD1	TRBJ1-4	-	CASSERTGGTNEKLFF	TGTGCCAGCAGTGAAAGAACAGGGGGAACTAATGAAAAACTGTTTTTT
TRBV11-3	-	TRBJ2-2	-	CASSPLNTGELFF	TGTGCCAGCAGCCCCCTCAACACCGGGGAGCTGTTTTTT
TRBV2	-	TRBJ2-7	-	CASNGVQAWGEQYF	TGTGCCAGCAATGGGGTGCAGGCGTGGGGCGAGCAGTACTTC
TRBV6-5	-	TRBJ2-3	-	CASSYVGGTDTQYF	TGTGCCAGCAGTTACGTTGGGGGGACCGATACGCAGTATTTT
TRBV7-9	TRBD1	TRBJ2-7	-	CASSSQGASPYSSYEQYF	TGTGCCAGCAGCTCACAGGGGGCCTCTCCTTACAGCTCCTACGAGCAGTACTTC
TRBV29-1	-	TRBJ1-1	-	CSVVGGSEAFF	TGCAGCGTTGTTGGGGGTTCTGAAGCTTTCTTT
TRBV7-8	-	TRBJ1-1	-	CASSLEGLTEAFF	TGTGCCAGCAGCTTAGAGGGGTTAACTGAAGCTTTCTTT
TRBV7-2	TRBD1	TRBJ2-7	-	CASSLVLQGYYEQYF	TGTGCCAGCAGCTTAGTACTACAGGGGTACTACGAGCAGTACTTC
TRBV6-6	-	TRBJ1-2	-	CASSEGGPNYGYTF	TGTGCCAGCAGCGAGGGGGGCCCTAACTATGGCTACACCTTC
TRBV19	TRBD1	TRBJ1-1	once	CASSLGTGGLTATEAFF	TGTGCCAGTAGTCTCGGGACAGGCGGACTAACGGCGACTGAAGCTTTCTTT
TRBV3-1/TRBV3-2	-	TRBJ1-4	-	CASLQRFPGEKLFF	TGTGCCAGCCTACAGCGGTTCCCGGGGGAAAAACTGTTTTTT
TRBV4-2	-	TRBJ2-3	-	CASSQEGRGRSTDTQYF	TGTGCCAGCAGCCAAGAGGGACGTGGGAGATCCACAGATACGCAGTATTTT
TRBV5-6	-	TRBJ1-2	few	CASSWGENYGYTF	TGTGCCAGCAGCTGGGGGGAGAACTATGGCTACACCTTC
TRBV6-2/TRBV6-3	TRBD2	TRBJ2-1	-	CASSSHWTSGSSYNEQFF	TGTGCCAGCAGTTCACACTGGACTAGCGGCAGCTCCTACAATGAGCAGTTCTTC
TRBV19	-	TRBJ1-3	-	CASSIGLGAASGNTIYF	TGTGCCAGTAGTATTGGTTTGGGGGCAGCCTCTGGAAACACCATATATTTT
TRBV5-4	-	TRBJ2-5	once	CASSLGPGAVETQYF	TGTGCCAGCAGCTTGGGTCCAGGGGCGGTGGAGACCCAGTACTTC
TRBV5-6	-	TRBJ1-5	-	CASSYGGGRLQPQHF	TGTGCCAGCAGTTATGGAGGAGGGCGGTTGCAGCCCCAGCATTTT
TRBV19	-	TRBJ2-1	-	CASTVGGGSYNEQFF	TGTGCCAGTACTGTAGGGGGGGGCTCCTACAATGAGCAGTTCTTC
TRBV2	-	TRBJ2-7	-	CASSVHQGTEQYF	TGTGCCAGCAGTGTACATCAAGGGACCGAGCAGTACTTC
TRBV6-2/TRBV6-3	TRBD1	TRBJ1-2	-	CASSSVTGGVGYTF	TGTGCCAGCAGTTCGGTTACAGGGGGCGTTGGCTACACCTTC
TRBV6-5	-	TRBJ1-5	-	CASSLQASRPQHF	TGTGCCAGCAGTTTGCAGGCCTCACGGCCCCAGCATTTT
TRBV13	-	TRBJ1-6	-	CATWDSGDNSPLHF	TGTGCCACCTGGGACTCGGGGGATAATTCACCCCTCCACTTT
TRBV25-1	TRBD1	TRBJ1-4	-	CASSDETRTGQEKLFF	TGTGCCAGCAGTGACGAAACTCGGACAGGGCAGGAAAAACTGTTTTTT
TRBV4-3	TRBD2	TRBJ2-7	-	CASSQGTSGVYEQYF	TGCGCCAGCAGCCAAGGGACTAGCGGGGTCTACGAGCAGTACTTC